The 9 T cell receptor beta chains below all came from one sample that was sequenced in a study of blood T cell repertoires in COVID-19. TCRdb's table, derived via immunoSEQ multiplex PCR, lists solely in-frame clones and lacks some. The sample lists about 83,000 clones; around 83% were seen once. Specimen: peripheral blood. Source of these receptors: a woman aged 80 or over in a cohort sampled during active or convalescent COVID-19.

The chain links TRBV19 to TRBJ1-2, with D perhaps matching TRBD1 (6 bases). V shed 0 bases and J shed 8 bases, with 13 bases lying between them. Germline CDR1 and CDR2: LNHDA and SQIVND (reference sequence). The length of the CDR3 is 14 residues. CDR3 bases: TGTGCCAGTAGTATAGAGAGGGGACATGCGGGCTACACCTTC. Amino acid sequence: CASSIERGHAGYTF.

In its sample, this clone was seen a few times. This chain connects TRBV19 to TRBJ2-5; 10 positions agree with TRBD1. The trim removed 5 bases at V and 5 bases at J, leaving 14 bases unmatched. CDR1 is LNHDA and CDR2 is SQIVND in the germline V gene (reference sequence). The CDR3 spans 17 residues. For the CDR3, the DNA is TGTGCCAGTAGTTGGGGGCGAGGGACAGGGGTTTTGGAGACCCAGTACTTC. This gives the protein CASSWGRGTGVLETQYF.

The J gene is TRBJ2-1, the V gene TRBV9; 10 bases align to TRBD2. Trimming removed 4 bases from V and 9 bases from J; junction bases left unmatched: 13. This CDR3 has 16 residues. CDR1 is SGDLS and CDR2 is YYNGEE in the germline V gene. CDR3 in amino acids: CASSPTSSGSRGEQFF. The CDR3 DNA reads as TGTGCCAGCAGCCCCACATCTAGCGGGAGCCGTGGTGAGCAGTTCTTC.

The rearrangement uses TRBV11-2 and TRBJ2-7; D unresolved. The germline CDR1 and CDR2 sequences are SGHAT and FQNNGV. This CDR3 is 12 amino acids long. V shed 0 bases and J shed 5 bases, with 5 bases lying between them. Written as DNA, the CDR3 is TGTGCCAGCAGCTTAGACTATAACGAGCAGTACTTC. Encoded protein: CASSLDYNEQYF.

The gene calls are TRBV9 and TRBJ2-1; TRBD2 aligns across 8 bases. Germline V gene sequence: CDR1 SGDLS, CDR2 YYNGEE. The CDR3 has 15 amino acids. The V and J ends lost 4 bases and 1 base, in that order; junction bases with no gene match: 4. CDR3 amino acids: CASSRAGVSYNEQFF. The DNA for the CDR3 is TGTGCCAGCAGCCGAGCGGGAGTATCCTACAATGAGCAGTTCTTC.

The CDR3 spells CASSVEAGGDSSYNEQFF. As DNA, the CDR3 is TGTGCCAGCAGCGTAGAAGCGGGAGGGGACAGCTCCTACAATGAGCAGTTCTTC. The chain uses TRBV9 and TRBJ2-1; 10 nucleotides agree with TRBD2. The CDR3 is 18 amino acids. The trim removed 0 bases at V and 0 bases at J, leaving 6 bases unmatched. Germline V gives CDR1 SGDLS, CDR2 YYNGEE.

This clone appeared a few times. The DNA of the CDR3 is TGTGCCAGCAGTGAGGCGGGAGGACCCTACGAGCAGTACTTC. Translated, it gives CASSEAGGPYEQYF. The rearrangement links TRBV6-1 to TRBJ2-7; the match to TRBD2 covers 8 bases. The ends lost 3 bases at V and 2 bases at J; junction bases unmatched: 3. This CDR3 region has 14 residues. In germline, CDR1 is MNHNS, CDR2 SASEGT.

The CDR3 DNA follows: TGTGCCAGCAGTAGCAACCAGGGGGGTGAGCAGTTCTTC. This encodes CASSSNQGGEQFF. The rearrangement uses TRBV27 and TRBJ2-1, with D maybe TRBD1 (7 bases). Germline V gives CDR1 MNHEY, CDR2 SMNVEV (reference sequence). This CDR3 contains 13 residues. The V end was cut by 5 bases, the J end by 9 bases, with 14 bases between.

This sequence joins TRBV10-3 and TRBJ1-3; 7 bases fit TRBD1. From germline, CDR1 is ENHRY and CDR2 SYGVKD. CDR3 length equals 16 residues. After removal of 5 bases from V and 2 bases from J, the junction contained 9 bases not matched to a gene. This CDR3 reads CAISLGTVEAGNTIYF. The CDR3, as DNA: TGTGCCATCAGTCTAGGGACAGTCGAGGCTGGAAACACCATATATTTT.